Shown below are 14 T cell receptor beta chains from a single sample sequenced in a study of Tregs in tolerant kidney transplant recipients. Assay: immunoSEQ multiplex PCR; the TCRdb copy retains only in-frame clones and omits some. Recorded here are roughly 32,000 clones; the top ten clones represent 7.6%. Sequenced here: CD8+ T cells from blood, sampled before the transplant. The receptors originated from a human donor who received a combined kidney and bone marrow transplant.

As concerns this clone: The observed sequence ends 3 residues before the CDR3 terminus, with the missing tail filled in from the germline J gene. The chain combines TRBV7-6 with TRBJ2-7; 11 bases line up with TRBD2. The CDR3 is made up of 18 amino acids. V lost 5 bases and J lost 3; bases outside the gene matches: 15. CDR1 is SGHVS, CDR2 FNYEAQ, per germline. The CDR3 DNA, read in part, is TGTGCCAGCAGCATGGGACTAGCGGCGTCCTCTGATTACTACGAG. Protein: CASSMGLAASSDYYE. The complete CDR3 reads CASSMGLAASSDYYEQYF. The full variable domain, in which reference TRBV7-6 and TRBJ2-7 provide the parts outside the CDR3, is GAGVSQSPRYKVTKRGQDVALRCDPISGHVSLYWYRQALGQGPEFLTYFNYEAQQDKSGLPNDRFSAERPEGSISTLTIQRTEQRDSAMYRCASSMGLAASSDYYEQYFGPGTRLTVT.

For this clone: The read ends 3 residues before the CDR3 terminus; that terminus is restored from the germline J gene. The chain has TRBV5-1 and TRBJ1-1, with 9 positions matching TRBD1. Germline V gene data show CDR1 as SGHRS and CDR2 as YFSETQ. Unmatched junction bases numbered 5, after V lost 4 bases and J lost 4 bases. The CDR3 spans 14 residues. The sequenced CDR3 bases are TGCGCCAGCAGCCTCAACAGGGGGCCCACTGAA. Protein sequence: CASSLNRGPTE. The entire CDR3 protein reads CASSLNRGPTEAFF.

For this clone: The CDR3 is cut off 3 residues early in the read; its end comes from the germline J gene. J is TRBJ2-5 and V is TRBV19; 11 bases map to TRBD2. V lost 4 bases, J lost 5 bases, and 9 bases stayed unmatched. The CDR3 consists of 16 residues. Germline CDR1 LNHDA, CDR2 SQIVND (reference sequence). Incomplete CDR3 DNA: TGTGCCAGTAGTAAGCCCGGGACTAGCGGTGAGGAGACC. This encodes CASSKPGTSGEET. The entire CDR3 reads CASSKPGTSGEETQYF.

Notes on this clone: The sequenced fragment ends 3 residues before the CDR3 boundary, so the rest is inferred from the germline J gene. The rearrangement joins TRBV7-2 to TRBJ1-5; 9 positions match TRBD1. The CDR3 has 15 residues. Germline V CDR1 and CDR2: SGHTA, FQGNSA. V lost 2 bases to trimming and J lost 5 bases; unmatched junction nucleotides: 4. The sequenced part of the CDR3 DNA is TGTGCCAGCAGCTTAATCGGGACAGGGTATCAGCCC. Residues: CASSLIGTGYQP. The whole CDR3 reads CASSLIGTGYQPQHF.

A word on this clone: The read ends 3 residues early relative to the CDR3; the germline J gene fills the gap. The chain employs TRBV19 and TRBJ1-3; D remains unclear. Germline V gene data show CDR1 as LNHDA and CDR2 as SQIVND (reference sequence). Trimming stripped 5 bases from V and 4 bases from J, with 15 bases between. This CDR3 has 15 residues. The sequenced CDR3 bases are TGTGCCAGTAGTGAGACAATCCTAAGCGGAAACACC. It codes for CASSETILSGNT. The CDR3, in full, reads CASSETILSGNTIYF.

Concerning this clone: The read finishes 3 residues shy of the CDR3 end, and the germline J gene is used to complete it. V is TRBV30 and J is TRBJ2-7; 7 bases fit TRBD2. Germline lookup yields CDR1 GTSNPN and CDR2 SVGIG (reference sequence). CDR3 length: 12 amino acids. V trimming: 7 bases; J trimming: 3 bases; junction bases outside the gene matches: 6. CDR3 bases read: TGTGCCTTCGGGGGGAACCGCTACGAG. Protein sequence: CAFGGNRYE. In full, the CDR3 reads CAFGGNRYEQYF. The variable domain in full, with the rest retrieved from reference TRBV30 and TRBJ2-7, is SQTIHQWPATLVQPVGSPLSLECTVEGTSNPNLYWYRQAAGRGLQLLFYSVGIGQISSEVPQNLSASRPQDRQFILSSKKLLLSDSGFYLCAFGGNRYEQYFGPGTRLTVT.

A note on this clone: The read terminates 3 residues before the CDR3 end, so the remaining end is supplied by the germline J gene. The genes are TRBV13 and TRBJ1-3, with 7 bases matching TRBD1. The germline V gene encodes CDR1 PRHDT and CDR2 FYEKMQ (reference sequence). V lost 5 bases to trimming and J lost 4 bases; unmatched junction nucleotides: 8. The CDR3 loop spans 15 amino acids. CDR3 DNA, as far as it was read: TGTGCCAGCAGCAACCGAGACAGGGTGGGAAACACC. Its translation is CASSNRDRVGNT. The whole CDR3 protein is CASSNRDRVGNTIYF.

Concerning this clone itself: The read stops 3 residues short of the end of the CDR3; the missing end is completed from the germline J gene. This rearrangement joins TRBV30 to TRBJ1-3; possible D gene TRBD1, 6 bases. This CDR3 region has 13 residues. V lost 4 bases to trimming and J lost 4 bases, with 11 bases between them. The V gene's germline CDR1 is GTSNPN and CDR2 SVGIG (reference sequence). The DNA read from the CDR3 is TGTGCCTGGACAGGGGAGAGAGGAAACACC. This translates into CAWTGERGNT. In full, the CDR3 is CAWTGERGNTIYF.

Worth noting for this clone: With the read ending 3 residues before the CDR3 end, the germline J gene is used to fill in that end. The chain joins TRBV6-1 to TRBJ2-1; 15 nucleotides agree with TRBD2. The CDR3 has 15 amino acids. Germline CDR1 is MNHNS and CDR2 is SASEGT. The J segment lost 7 bases and the V segment lost 4 bases, leaving 2 bases of the junction unmatched. CDR3 residues: CASSGGLAGGNEQFF. CDR3 bases read: TGTGCCAGCAGTGGGGGACTAGCGGGGGGAAATGAG.

Worth noting for this clone: The read gets to within 3 residues of the CDR3 end, and the germline J gene fills in the rest. This sequence joins TRBV29-1 and TRBJ2-1, with 12 bases fitting TRBD2. Germline CDR1 and CDR2: SQVTM and ANQGSEA. V was pared by 8 bases and J by 0 bases, with 11 bases of the junction left unmatched. CDR3 size: 17 residues. The CDR3 bases that were read are TGCAGCATCCTGGGACTAGCGGGTGAGAGCTCCTACAATGAG. Protein product: CSILGLAGESSYNE. The whole CDR3 region reads CSILGLAGESSYNEQFF.

Regarding this clone: The read ends 3 residues early relative to the CDR3; the germline J gene fills the gap. The chain combines TRBV6-1 with TRBJ2-5, with 9 bases fitting TRBD1. CDR1 is MNHNS and CDR2 is SASEGT in the germline V gene. The CDR3 is made up of 16 amino acids. With V trimmed by 0 bases and J by 2 bases, 4 bases remained unmatched. The CDR3 loop is CASSEAHRGLQETQYF. The covered CDR3 bases are TGTGCCAGCAGTGAAGCGCACAGGGGGCTACAAGAGACC.

Of note for this clone: Read coverage stops 3 residues before the CDR3 terminus; the germline J gene supplies the remainder. J is TRBJ2-7 and V is TRBV7-8; 10 bases agree with TRBD1. Germline CDR1 reads SGHVS; CDR2 reads FQNEAQ. The CDR3 contains 14 residues. Trimming at V came to 3 bases and at J to 3 bases, leaving 2 bases not matched to a gene. CDR3 bases read: TGTGCCAGCAGCTTGGGACAGGGGTTCTACGAG. It is translated as CASSLGQGFYE. The whole CDR3 reads CASSLGQGFYEQYF.

Of note for this clone: The CDR3 end falls 3 residues outside the read, so it is completed with the germline J gene. The chain couples TRBV19 to TRBJ2-1, with 7 bases identical to TRBD2. The CDR3 runs to 13 residues. V was clipped by 2 bases and J by 8 bases; unmatched bases: 3. Looked up from germline, CDR1 is LNHDA and CDR2 is SQIVND (reference sequence). The sequenced part of the CDR3 DNA is TGTGCCAGTAGTATATGGGGGGGTGATGAG. As protein: CASSIWGGDE. The CDR3 as a whole reads CASSIWGGDEQFF.

Concerning this clone: The read terminates 3 residues ahead of where the CDR3 ends, so the germline J gene completes it. The chain employs TRBV7-9 and TRBJ1-2, with 7 bases aligning to TRBD1. Germline V gives CDR1 SEHNR, CDR2 FQNEAQ (reference sequence). CDR3 length: 14 amino acids. Trimming removed 7 bases from V and 4 bases from J; junction bases left unmatched: 9. CDR3 residues: CASTLSGTVYGYTF. The DNA read from the CDR3 is TGTGCCAGCACCCTGTCCGGGACAGTCTATGGC.